The entry below gives a single T cell receptor (beta chain) sequence along with its context. This clone has just one count. Its cognate antigen has yet to be identified. No much larger clonotype is one base removed from it; base qualities were not supplied. V and J are truncated by 4 bases and 4 bases respectively, leaving an intervening sequence of 10 bases. The germline V gene sets CDR1 to SGDLS and CDR2 to YYNGEE. The CDR3 sequence holds 13 residues, the cysteine and phenylalanine included. Just the 39-base CDR3 DNA is kept, in frame starting at base 1. The record originates from a study of blood T cell repertoires in COVID-19 (dated by TCRdb to the early 2020s). Concerning the study at large: Samples from collaborators originated in the United States, Italy and Spain and spanned both the acute and convalescent phases of COVID-19. Where HLA class I and class II types were available, the types were taken from metadata supplied by the sample provider, not from assay-based typing. The repertoires were released in a freely available public database meant as a resource for research on the immune response to SARS-CoV-2. Samples were obtained from the ongoing ImmuneRACE study (first 160 participants) and from some 1,200 subjects provided by 6 global collaborators. The material from the prospective study consisted of cDNA or gDNA derived from T cells, B-cell-depleted T cells, or PBMCs. Sample metadata almost always included a de-identified subject ID, COVID-19 status, age in years and sex. Subjects who had been exposed to COVID-19, were actively infected with it, or had recovered from it provided the deeply sampled blood TCRbeta repertoires that made up the dataset. Paper-wide results and their limitations: How much clinical and demographic metadata was included differed by source and by participant, and the metadata was provided uncurated.

TCRbeta CDR3 regions were amplified from genomic DNA using the immunoSEQ Assay, a bias-controlled multiplex PCR. Under the source paper's analysis protocol: The number of nucleated cells in each sample was estimated from the amplification of reference gene primers within the assay. To quantify the absolute abundance of each unique TCRbeta CDR3 rearrangement, sequence reads were collapsed and filtered. For each sample, productive Simpson clonality was calculated as the square root of Simpson's diversity index across productive rearrangements. In TCRdb, the immuneACCESS table is reduced to in-frame sequences with V and J assigned. These tables do not hold every clone; where another copy was compared, an unresolved V gene accounts for under half, and the others remain unexplained. For V, J and clone size, that table is used; D and trimming come from the DNA. The sample table shows 250,000 to 350,000 clones, and roughly 90% are seen once. Clones ranked in the top ten supply around 2.2% of the sample.

A second Seattle source provided samples from volunteer blood donors who had recovered from COVID-19. Collaborating institutions collected whole blood in K2EDTA tubes following their own protocols. Collaborator samples were shipped for TCRbeta analysis as frozen whole blood, isolated PBMCs, or DNA extracted from either sample type. In this chain, TRBV9 is recombined with TRBJ2-3; the D segment cannot be called with confidence. Sequenced sample: peripheral blood. The TCR was taken from a woman aged 50 to 60 who had recovered from COVID-19. The nucleotide sequence reads as follows: TGTGCCAGCAGCCGTGACAAGCCAGATACGCAGTATTTT. This yields the protein CASSRDKPDTQYF.